These 32 T cell receptor beta chains came from one sample sequenced in a study of blood T cell repertoires in COVID-19. Sequencing used immunoSEQ multiplex PCR; TCRdb keeps in-frame clones, though not all of them. The repertoire has 300,000 to 400,000 clones, 86% of them found once; the top ten carry roughly 7.1%. The sequencing sample was made of peripheral blood. Receptors originate from a woman in her sixties or seventies with COVID-19, enrolled during active disease.

This sequence joins TRBV11-3 and TRBJ1-6; the D gene is possibly TRBD1 (6 bases). V lost 4 bases and J lost 1, with 11 bases in between. The CDR3 has 16 amino acids. Germline-derived CDR1 and CDR2 are SGHNT and YENEEA. CDR3 in DNA: TGTGCCAGCAGCTCCCACAGGGAATCCTATAATTCACCCCTCCACTTT. Translating gives CASSSHRESYNSPLHF.

The chain employs TRBV11-1 and TRBJ2-5; TRBD1 aligns across 8 bases. This CDR3 is built from 16 residues. The V gene end was trimmed by 6 bases and the J gene end by 1 base; junction bases not matched to a gene: 10. Germline lookup yields CDR1 SGHAT and CDR2 FQDESV (reference sequence). The CDR3 DNA reads TGTGCCAGCAGGTTCTCAGGGGGCGCCGCCCAAGAGACCCAGTACTTC. This translates into CASRFSGGAAQETQYF.

This chain uses TRBV5-1 with TRBJ1-6; D is uncertain. Per germline, CDR1 SGHRS and CDR2 YFSETQ. This CDR3 comprises 16 residues. Trimming pared 0 bases from V and 4 bases from J, leaving 11 bases between. CDR3 nucleotide sequence: TGCGCCAGCAGCTTGGGGCAGAGACTTTATAATTCACCCCTCCACTTT. It encodes CASSLGQRLYNSPLHF. The full variable domain, with the rest looked up from reference TRBV5-1 and TRBJ1-6, is KAGVTQTPRYLIKTRGQQVTLSCSPISGHRSVSWYQQTPGQGLQFLFEYFSETQRNKGNFPGRFSGRQFSNSRSEMNVSTLELGDSALYLCASSLGQRLYNSPLHFGNGTRLTVT.

The V and J genes are TRBV18 and TRBJ2-2; D possibly corresponds to TRBD2 (6 bases). The germline CDR1 and CDR2 sequences are KGHSH and LQKENI. The V end lost 0 bases, the J end lost 0 bases, and 8 bases lay between the germline ends. This CDR3 spans 16 amino acids. The CDR3 sequence is CASSPPWGANTGELFF. The CDR3 DNA reads TGTGCCAGCTCACCACCTTGGGGGGCGAACACCGGGGAGCTGTTTTTT.

The J gene is TRBJ2-4, the V gene TRBV10-1; D unresolved. V lost 3 bases to trimming and J lost 7 bases, with 13 bases between them. From germline, CDR1 is WNHNN and CDR2 SYGVQD (reference sequence). CDR3 length: 14 amino acids. The CDR3 reads CASSDGSGHNIQYF. The CDR3 DNA reads as TGCGCCAGCAGTGACGGGTCCGGCCATAACATTCAGTACTTC.

The chain employs TRBV2 and TRBJ1-1; 7 nucleotides line up with TRBD1. Germline trimming cut 10 bases from V and 11 bases from J; bases unmatched to any gene: 13. The germline V gene encodes CDR1 SNHLY and CDR2 FYNNEI. The CDR3 is 12 amino acids. Here the CDR3 DNA reads TGTGCCATAACACGACAGGGCCTAGGGGCTTTCTTT. This encodes CAITRQGLGAFF.

The CDR3 protein is CASSLEASGGPDTQYF. In nucleotides, the CDR3 is TGTGCCAGCTCCCTTGAGGCTAGCGGGGGGCCAGATACGCAGTATTTT. This rearrangement joins TRBV18 to TRBJ2-3; 11 bases fit TRBD2. Germline V gene sequence: CDR1 KGHSH, CDR2 LQKENI. V trimming: 6 bases; J trimming: 4 bases; junction bases outside the gene matches: 9. This CDR3 is built from 16 residues.

V is TRBV9 and J is TRBJ2-3; 8 nucleotides agree with TRBD1. The CDR3 contains 15 residues. The trim removed 10 bases at V and 3 bases at J, leaving 13 bases unmatched. Germline CDR1 reads SGDLS; CDR2 reads YYNGEE. CDR3 nucleotides: TGTGCCCAGCAGCGGAAGGACAGGGAGACAGATACGCAGTATTTT. This translates into CAQQRKDRETDTQYF.

The chain recombines TRBV7-6 with TRBJ1-2, with 7 bases lining up with TRBD1. This CDR3 comprises 14 residues. V was pared by 4 bases and J by 4 bases, with 6 bases of the junction left unmatched. Germline V CDR1 and CDR2: SGHVS, FNYEAQ. CDR3 amino acids: CASSSLQGGYGYTF. For the CDR3, the DNA is TGTGCCAGCAGCTCCCTCCAGGGGGGCTATGGCTACACCTTC.

The rearrangement joins TRBV11-2 to TRBJ1-2; 9 nucleotides agree with TRBD1. Germline CDR1 is SGHAT and CDR2 is FQNNGV. With 1 base clipped from V and 0 bases from J, the junction kept 6 bases outside the gene matches. The CDR3 is made up of 17 amino acids. CDR3 amino acids: CASSLVTGGTSNYGYTF. The CDR3 DNA reads TGTGCCAGCAGCTTAGTAACAGGGGGCACATCTAACTATGGCTACACCTTC.

This chain joins TRBV5-1 and TRBJ2-7, with D possibly being TRBD1 (6 bases). Looked up from germline, CDR1 is SGHRS and CDR2 is YFSETQ. The V gene lost 4 bases and the J gene lost 0 bases, with 17 bases spanning the gap. CDR3 size: 16 residues. CDR3 region: CASSKNQGTLSYEQYF. In nucleotides, the CDR3 is TGCGCCAGCAGCAAAAACCAGGGGACCCTCTCCTACGAGCAGTACTTC.

The J gene is TRBJ2-5, the V gene TRBV14; the D gene is possibly TRBD1 (5 bases). The ends were cut back, 3 bases at V and 1 base at J, with 9 bases in the middle. CDR1 SGHDN and CDR2 FVKESK come from the germline V gene. CDR3 size: 14 residues. CDR3 DNA sequence: TGTGCCAGCAGCCAGATCCAGGGCCAAGAGACCCAGTACTTC. Encoded protein: CASSQIQGQETQYF.

This clone was counted a few times. The V call is TRBV6-6, the J call TRBJ1-4; maybe TRBD1 (6 bases). Germline V gene lookup returns CDR1 MNHNY and CDR2 SVGAGI (reference sequence). The CDR3 extends over 14 amino acids. Trimming left V 6 bases short and J 5 bases short, with 13 bases between. The CDR3 region has the DNA TGTGCCAGCAGCCTCGACAGGACAAATGAAAAACTGTTTTTT. Translation: CASSLDRTNEKLFF.

About this clone: The sample has other DNA sequences that encode this CDR3 too. The V call is TRBV6-5, the J call TRBJ1-2; unclear D gene. Germline CDR1 reads MNHEY; CDR2 reads SVGAGI. Deletions cut 8 bases from V and 0 bases from J, with 10 bases between. The length of the CDR3 is 13 residues. CDR3 in amino acids: CASARDSNYGYTF. The CDR3 bases are TGTGCCAGCGCGAGGGATTCTAACTATGGCTACACCTTC.

The rearrangement joins TRBV29-1 to TRBJ2-1; 11 nucleotides match TRBD2. The CDR3 consists of 14 residues. Germline V gene lookup returns CDR1 SQVTM and CDR2 ANQGSEA. V was pared by 7 bases and J by 10 bases, with 12 bases of the junction left unmatched. The CDR3 coding sequence is TGCAGCGCAGAGTTAGCGGGAGGGGTCACGGAGCAGTTCTTC. Amino acids: CSAELAGGVTEQFF.

This chain connects TRBV19 to TRBJ2-5; no clear D gene. Germline V gene lookup returns CDR1 LNHDA and CDR2 SQIVND (reference sequence). This CDR3 spans 14 amino acids. V shed 6 bases and J shed 1 base, with 12 bases lying between them. The CDR3 DNA sequence: TGTGCCAGTAGCCCAGTCCATTCCCAAGAGACCCAGTACTTC. Translation: CASSPVHSQETQYF.

CDR3 DNA: TGCGCCAGCAGCCGGGAGTGGGGGCCTAGCACAGATACGCAGTATTTT. The encoded protein is CASSREWGPSTDTQYF. This sequence joins TRBV4-1 and TRBJ2-3, with D maybe TRBD1 (6 bases). CDR1 is MGHRA and CDR2 is YSYEKL in the germline V gene. Trimming removed 4 bases at V and 0 bases at J, with 14 bases between. The CDR3 spans 16 residues.

The V call is TRBV18, the J call TRBJ1-2, with D maybe TRBD1 (6 bases). The CDR3 extends over 16 amino acids. Germline lookup yields CDR1 KGHSH and CDR2 LQKENI. V dropped 3 bases and J dropped 8 bases, with 22 bases sitting between them. The CDR3 here is CASSPPTGGAINGYTF. The CDR3 DNA is TGTGCCAGCTCACCGCCGACGGGGGGCGCGATTAACGGCTACACCTTC.

V and J are TRBV7-9 and TRBJ1-2; TRBD1 might be the D (6 bases). Looked up from germline, CDR1 is SEHNR and CDR2 is FQNEAQ (reference sequence). This CDR3 spans 12 amino acids. Trimming removed 5 bases at V and 8 bases at J, with 12 bases between. The DNA of the CDR3 is TGTGCCAGCAGCAAAACAGGGCAGGGCTACACCTTC. Translation gives CASSKTGQGYTF.

The V and J genes are TRBV10-2 and TRBJ2-5; D call uncertain. CDR3 length equals 13 residues. CDR1 WSHSY and CDR2 SAAADI come from the germline V gene. V was shortened by 4 bases and J by 5 bases, with 11 bases between the two germline ends. CDR3 nucleotide sequence: TGCGCCAGCAGTGGAGGAGTTTCGGAGACCCAGTACTTC. It specifies CASSGGVSETQYF.

The chain couples TRBV5-4 to TRBJ2-3, with 11 bases lining up with TRBD2. Germline trimming cut 1 base from V and 2 bases from J; bases unmatched to any gene: 3. Germline V CDR1 and CDR2: SGHNT, YYREEE (reference sequence). CDR3 length: 16 residues. In nucleotides, the CDR3 is TGTGCCAGCAGCTTGCGACTAGCGGGGACCACAGATACGCAGTATTTT. This encodes CASSLRLAGTTDTQYF.

The chain couples TRBV6-4 to TRBJ2-5; 10 nucleotides agree with TRBD2. The junction had 10 bases not matched to a gene; V was cut back by 8 bases and J by 1 base. The CDR3 is 16 residues long. Germline CDR1 reads MRHNA; CDR2 reads SNTAGT. The CDR3 DNA follows: TGTGCCAGCGCGCGGGTGGCTAGCGGGGGCCAAGAGACCCAGTACTTC. Translation: CASARVASGGQETQYF.

The rearrangement joins TRBV11-3 to TRBJ2-7, with D possibly being TRBD2 (6 bases). The V end was cut by 1 base, the J end by 3 bases, with 22 bases between. This CDR3 has 18 residues. CDR1 and CDR2 (germline): SGHNT, YENEEA. This chain's CDR3 is CASSLAPGRIGGVYEQYF. The CDR3, as DNA: TGTGCCAGCAGCTTAGCCCCAGGGCGTATTGGAGGGGTCTACGAGCAGTACTTC.

This clone showed up just once. The genes are TRBV19 and TRBJ1-6, with unresolved D. Germline-derived CDR1 and CDR2 are LNHDA and SQIVND (reference sequence). The CDR3 sequence is 12 residues long. Trimming took off 9 bases at V and 9 bases at J, with 12 bases between the two ends. The CDR3 nucleotides read TGTGCCAGCCAAGGACTAGTTTCACCCCTCCACTTT. It codes for CASQGLVSPLHF.

This chain uses TRBV19 with TRBJ1-5; D call uncertain. V was clipped by 4 bases and J by 6 bases, with 10 bases between them. The germline gives CDR1 LNHDA, CDR2 SQIVND (reference sequence). The CDR3 runs to 13 residues. CDR3 DNA sequence: TGTGCCAGTAGTAGGTTGGAGGGTCAGCCCCAGCATTTT. Translating gives CASSRLEGQPQHF. Using reference TRBV19 and TRBJ1-5 for the parts outside the CDR3, the full variable domain is DGGITQSPKYLFRKEGQNVTLSCEQNLNHDAMYWYRQDPGQGLRLIYYSQIVNDFQKGDIAEGYSVSREKKESFPLTVTSAQKNPTAFYLCASSRLEGQPQHFGDGTRLSIL.

The chain recombines TRBV7-2 with TRBJ2-1, with 11 nucleotides matching TRBD1. Per germline, CDR1 SGHTA and CDR2 FQGNSA. V was pared by 5 bases and J by 6 bases, with 3 bases of the junction left unmatched. This CDR3 is 14 amino acids long. The DNA for the CDR3 is TGTGCCAGCAGCAGGGGGACAGGGGGCAATGAGCAGTTCTTC. Amino acid sequence: CASSRGTGGNEQFF.

The chain employs TRBV27 and TRBJ2-1, with 9 bases fitting TRBD2. The trim removed 6 bases at V and 4 bases at J, leaving 10 bases unmatched. Germline V gene sequence: CDR1 MNHEY, CDR2 SMNVEV (reference sequence). The CDR3 runs to 16 residues. The CDR3 region has the DNA TGTGCCAGCAGGTCTGGGGCGGGGGGGCTGTACAATGAGCAGTTCTTC. It yields the protein CASRSGAGGLYNEQFF.

This sequence joins TRBV10-3 and TRBJ2-7, with TRBD2 identical over 14 bases. Germline trimming cut 6 bases from V and 2 bases from J; bases unmatched to any gene: 6. There are 16 residues in the CDR3. Looked up from germline, CDR1 is ENHRY and CDR2 is SYGVKD. The CDR3 loop is CAIRTGTSGGTYEQYF. DNA of the CDR3: TGTGCCATCAGGACCGGGACTAGCGGGGGAACCTACGAGCAGTACTTC.

The V gene is TRBV25-1, the J gene TRBJ1-2, with 10 positions matching TRBD1. The CDR3 is 15 amino acids. Germline loops: CDR1 MGHDK, CDR2 SYGVNS. J lost 6 bases, V lost 3 bases, and 7 bases had no gene match. CDR3 region: CASSELGTGVDGYTF. DNA of the CDR3: TGTGCCAGCAGTGAGTTAGGGACAGGGGTAGATGGCTACACCTTC.

This rearrangement joins TRBV29-1 to TRBJ1-5, with D perhaps TRBD1 (6 bases). The CDR3 length is 13 residues. Trimming left V 4 bases short and J 2 bases short, with 9 bases between. Germline CDR1 is SQVTM and CDR2 is ANQGSEA. Written as DNA, the CDR3 is TGCAGCGTTGCCAGGGGCGGCAATCAGCCCCAGCATTTT. Residues: CSVARGGNQPQHF. Drawing the rest from reference TRBV29-1 and TRBJ1-5, the complete variable domain is SAVISQKPSRDICQRGTSLTIQCQVDSQVTMMFWYRQQPGQSLTLIATANQGSEATYESGFVIDKFPISRPNLTFSTLTVSNMSPEDSSIYLCSVARGGNQPQHFGDGTRLSIL.

CDR3 amino acids: CASSPGTGVNEKLFF. The CDR3 coding sequence is TGTGCCAGCAGCCCCGGGACAGGGGTTAATGAAAAACTGTTTTTT. This chain links TRBV9 with TRBJ1-4; the match to TRBD1 covers 10 bases. The CDR3 contains 15 residues. After removal of 4 bases from V and 4 bases from J, the junction contained 4 bases not matched to a gene. From germline, CDR1 is SGDLS and CDR2 YYNGEE.

This rearrangement joins TRBV6-6 to TRBJ1-4, with 8 nucleotides matching TRBD1. With V trimmed by 4 bases and J by 4 bases, 5 bases remained unmatched. CDR3 length: 15 amino acids. Looked up from germline, CDR1 is MNHNY and CDR2 is SVGAGI (reference sequence). CDR3 sequence reads: CASSSRDRRNEKLFF. Here the CDR3 DNA reads TGTGCCAGCAGTTCGCGGGACAGGCGTAATGAAAAACTGTTTTTT.